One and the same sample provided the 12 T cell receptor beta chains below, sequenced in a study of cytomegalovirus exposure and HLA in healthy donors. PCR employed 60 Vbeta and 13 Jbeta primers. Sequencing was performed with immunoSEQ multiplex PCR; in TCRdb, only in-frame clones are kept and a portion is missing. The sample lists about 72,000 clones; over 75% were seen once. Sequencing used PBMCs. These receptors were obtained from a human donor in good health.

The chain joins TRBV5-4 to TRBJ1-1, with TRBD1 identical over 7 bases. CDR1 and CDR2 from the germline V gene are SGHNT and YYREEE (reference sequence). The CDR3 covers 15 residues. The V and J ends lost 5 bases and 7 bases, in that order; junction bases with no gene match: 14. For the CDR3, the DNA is TGTGCCAGCAGTCTTGTTCAGGGGGAGTTCGGTGAAGCTTTCTTT. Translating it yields CASSLVQGEFGEAFF.

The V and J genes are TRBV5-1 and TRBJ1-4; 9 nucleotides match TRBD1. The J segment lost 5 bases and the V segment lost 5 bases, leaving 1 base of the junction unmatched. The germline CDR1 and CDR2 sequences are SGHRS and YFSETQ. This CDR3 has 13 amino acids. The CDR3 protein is CASRGQGNEKLFF. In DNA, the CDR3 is TGCGCCAGCAGGGGACAGGGAAATGAAAAACTGTTTTTT.

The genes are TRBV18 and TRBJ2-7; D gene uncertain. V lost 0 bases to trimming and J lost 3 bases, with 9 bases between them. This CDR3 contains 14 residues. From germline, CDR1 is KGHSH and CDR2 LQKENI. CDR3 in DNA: TGTGCCAGCTCACCACCTAACAGATTCTACGAGCAGTACTTC. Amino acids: CASSPPNRFYEQYF.

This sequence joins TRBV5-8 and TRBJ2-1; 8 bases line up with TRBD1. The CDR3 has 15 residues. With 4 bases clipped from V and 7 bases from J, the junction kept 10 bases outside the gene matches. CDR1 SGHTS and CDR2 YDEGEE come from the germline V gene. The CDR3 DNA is TGTGCCAGCAGCCCCCTTCCAGGGGGCATAAATGAGCAGTTCTTC. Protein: CASSPLPGGINEQFF.

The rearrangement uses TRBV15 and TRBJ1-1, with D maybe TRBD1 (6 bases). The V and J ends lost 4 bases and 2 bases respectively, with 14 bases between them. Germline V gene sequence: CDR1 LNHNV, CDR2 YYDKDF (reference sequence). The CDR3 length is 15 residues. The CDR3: CATSKRQAINTEAFF. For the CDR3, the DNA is TGTGCCACCAGCAAACGACAGGCCATAAACACTGAAGCTTTCTTT.

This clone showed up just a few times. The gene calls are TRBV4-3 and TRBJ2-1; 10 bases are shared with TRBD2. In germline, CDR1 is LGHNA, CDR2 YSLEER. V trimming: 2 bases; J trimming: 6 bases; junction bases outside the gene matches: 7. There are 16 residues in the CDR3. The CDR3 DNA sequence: TGCGCCAGCAGCCAAAATCCCAGCGGGGGGGCCAATGAGCAGTTCTTC. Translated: CASSQNPSGGANEQFF.

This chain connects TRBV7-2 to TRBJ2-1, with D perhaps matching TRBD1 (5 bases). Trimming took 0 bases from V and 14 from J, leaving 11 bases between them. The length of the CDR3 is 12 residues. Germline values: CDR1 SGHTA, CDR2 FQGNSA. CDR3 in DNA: TGTGCCAGCAGCTTAGCGGGCAGGGTGAAGTTCTTC. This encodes CASSLAGRVKFF.

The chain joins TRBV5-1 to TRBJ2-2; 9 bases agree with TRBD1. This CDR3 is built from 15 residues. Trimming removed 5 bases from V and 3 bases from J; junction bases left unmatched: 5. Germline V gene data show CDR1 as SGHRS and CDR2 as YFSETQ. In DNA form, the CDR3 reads TGCGCCAGCAGGCTAAGACAGGGGGACACCGGGGAGCTGTTTTTT. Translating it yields CASRLRQGDTGELFF.

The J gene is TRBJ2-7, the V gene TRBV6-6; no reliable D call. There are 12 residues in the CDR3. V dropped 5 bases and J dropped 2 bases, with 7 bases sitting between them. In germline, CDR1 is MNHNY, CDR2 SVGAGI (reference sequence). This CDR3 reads CASSDIAYEQYF. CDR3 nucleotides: TGTGCCAGCAGTGACATAGCCTACGAGCAGTACTTC.

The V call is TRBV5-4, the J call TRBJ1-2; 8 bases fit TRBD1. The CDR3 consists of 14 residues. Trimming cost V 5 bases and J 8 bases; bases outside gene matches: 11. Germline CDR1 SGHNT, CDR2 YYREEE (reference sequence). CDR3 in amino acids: CASSPGGTLGGYTF. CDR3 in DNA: TGTGCCAGCAGTCCAGGGGGCACACTGGGGGGCTACACCTTC.

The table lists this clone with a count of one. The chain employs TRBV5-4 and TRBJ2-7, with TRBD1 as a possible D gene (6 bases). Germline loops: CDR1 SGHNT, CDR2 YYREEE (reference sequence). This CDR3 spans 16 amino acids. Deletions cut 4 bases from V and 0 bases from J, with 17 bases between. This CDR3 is CASSRSRDTTSYEQYF. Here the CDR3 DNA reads TGTGCCAGCAGCCGCTCCCGGGACACGACCTCCTACGAGCAGTACTTC.

CDR3 sequence: CASSYSPQNTIYF. CDR3 DNA: TGTGCCAGCAGTTACAGTCCGCAGAACACCATATATTTT. The chain carries TRBV6-5 and TRBJ1-3; D gene ambiguous. This CDR3 region has 13 residues. The germline V and J ends were trimmed by 2 bases and 7 bases, with 9 bases remaining between them. Germline values: CDR1 MNHEY, CDR2 SVGAGI.